The 25 T cell receptor beta chains below all came from one sample that was sequenced in a study of Graves' ophthalmopathy and Graves' hyperthyroidism. Transcripts of RNA were the source for amplifying TCR beta CDR3 regions. After a first-round RT-PCR with HTBI primers, a second-round multiplex PCR was run. TCRdb reprocessed the multiplex PCR reads via MiXCR and lists one record per CDR3 protein. This sample yields about 620,000 distinct CDR3 sequences, of which 20% to 25% are seen a single time; approximately 6.9% belongs to the top ten. Sequencing was carried out using peripheral blood. These receptors all stem from a woman aged 18 to 35 with stable Graves' hyperthyroidism. Some clones in this sample may be carry-over from other donors' samples.

This sequence joins TRBV24-1 and TRBJ2-2; 7 nucleotides agree with TRBD1. V was clipped by 1 base and J by 5 bases; unmatched bases: 6. Germline-derived CDR1 and CDR2 are KGHDR and SFDVKD. The CDR3 is made up of 16 amino acids. CDR3 in amino acids: CATSDFTGDGTGELFF. The CDR3 coding sequence is TGTGCCACCAGTGATTTTACAGGGGATGGTACCGGGGAGCTGTTTTTT.

The V call is TRBV6-5, the J call TRBJ1-2; TRBD1 agrees at 7 bases. The CDR3 runs 17 residues. Per the germline V gene, CDR1 is MNHEY and CDR2 is SVGAGI. V was pared by 0 bases and J by 2 bases, with 9 bases of the junction left unmatched. The CDR3 region has the DNA TGTGCCAGCAGTTACTCGTCGGTCTGGGGACAGAACTATGGCTACACCTTC. This gives the protein CASSYSSVWGQNYGYTF.

This clonotype was counted at least ten times. The chain couples TRBV10-3 to TRBJ2-7; D is ambiguous. Trimming left V 6 bases short and J 4 bases short, with 19 bases between. Germline loops: CDR1 ENHRY, CDR2 SYGVKD. The CDR3 is 15 residues long. CDR3 sequence reads: CAISPINGMGYEQYF. CDR3 DNA sequence: TGTGCCATCAGCCCCATTAATGGGATGGGGTACGAGCAGTACTTC.

The rearrangement links TRBV2 to TRBJ1-2; D is perhaps TRBD1 (5 bases). The CDR3 runs 13 residues. Trimming took 7 bases from V and 0 from J, leaving 9 bases between them. Germline-derived CDR1 and CDR2 are SNHLY and FYNNEI. Here the CDR3 reads CASKSGPNYGYTF. CDR3 DNA: TGTGCCAGCAAATCAGGGCCTAACTATGGCTACACCTTC.

The genes are TRBV11-1 and TRBJ1-2; TRBD1 matches at 9 bases. The CDR3 spans 19 residues. Germline values: CDR1 SGHAT, CDR2 FQDESV (reference sequence). V shed 2 bases, J shed 3 bases, and the junction held 16 bases outside the gene matches. The CDR3 DNA is TGTGCCAGCAGCTTACGTCCACCGGGACAGGGATATTTTCACTATGGCTACACCTTC. Translating it yields CASSLRPPGQGYFHYGYTF.

Only a few counts were recorded for this clonotype. This chain connects TRBV6-1 to TRBJ1-6; no firm D call. Germline assignment: CDR1 MNHNS and CDR2 SASEGT. Trimming stripped 6 bases from V and 7 bases from J, with 13 bases between. The CDR3 spans 14 residues. As DNA, the CDR3 is TGTGCCAGCAGCAACGGACGGGAGAATTCACCCCTCCACTTT. Translated, it gives CASSNGRENSPLHF.

The chain has TRBV7-9 and TRBJ1-1, with TRBD1 matching 7 bases. With V trimmed by 11 bases and J by 7 bases, 7 bases remained unmatched. Germline loops: CDR1 SEHNR, CDR2 FQNEAQ (reference sequence). The CDR3 length is 11 residues. CDR3 region: CARGTGDEAFF. The CDR3 coding sequence is TGTGCCCGGGGAACAGGGGATGAAGCTTTCTTT. Variable domain in full (rest from reference TRBV7-9 and TRBJ1-1): DTGVSQNPRHKITKRGQNVTFRCDPISEHNRLYWYRQTLGQGPEFLTYFQNEAQLEKSRLLSDRFSAERPKGSFSTLEIQRTEQGDSAMYLCARGTGDEAFFGQGTRLTVV.

This sequence joins TRBV6-5 and TRBJ2-7, with 7 bases lining up with TRBD1. The junction had 6 bases not matched to a gene; V was cut back by 2 bases and J by 5 bases. The CDR3 is made up of 14 amino acids. Germline CDR1 MNHEY, CDR2 SVGAGI. CDR3 residues: CASSYDRVNNEQYF. The DNA for the CDR3 is TGTGCCAGCAGTTACGACAGGGTAAATAACGAGCAGTACTTC.

Ten or more counts support this clonotype. The chain uses TRBV28 and TRBJ1-2; 9 positions agree with TRBD1. This CDR3 spans 14 amino acids. V lost 4 bases and J lost 8; bases outside the gene matches: 8. Germline V gene sequence: CDR1 MDHEN, CDR2 SYDVKM. The DNA of the CDR3 is TGTGCCAGCAGTTACGACAGGGGGAATAGGGGCTACACCTTC. This encodes CASSYDRGNRGYTF.

This clonotype has at least ten counts. CDR3 sequence: CSGHRGQETQYF. Here the CDR3 DNA reads TGCAGCGGCCACAGGGGACAAGAGACCCAGTACTTC. This rearrangement joins TRBV29-1 to TRBJ2-5; the match to TRBD1 covers 7 bases. This CDR3 spans 12 amino acids. In germline, CDR1 is SQVTM, CDR2 ANQGSEA. The V gene end was trimmed by 7 bases and the J gene end by 2 bases; junction bases not matched to a gene: 4.

Notes on this clonotype: It may be a read error: a sequence one base away is much more abundant. The genes are TRBV20-1 and TRBJ2-7; D unresolved. Germline V gene sequence: CDR1 DFQATT, CDR2 SNEGSKA (reference sequence). CDR3 length: 12 residues. The CDR3: CSARDLVYERYF. CDR3 DNA: TGCAGTGCTAGAGATCTCGTATACGAGCGGTACTTC.

The table lists this clonotype with many counts. This chain joins TRBV6-1 and TRBJ1-1, with 7 bases that match TRBD1. The V segment lost 4 bases and the J segment 7 bases; nucleotides outside the gene matches: 3. Per germline, CDR1 MNHNS and CDR2 SASEGT. The CDR3 extends over 12 amino acids. CDR3 coding DNA: TGTGCCAGCAGTGGAACAGGGGTTGAAGCTTTCTTT. Translated: CASSGTGVEAFF.

This clonotype was seen more than once but under ten times. The genes are TRBV4-1 and TRBJ1-1; 7 nucleotides match TRBD1. Per germline, CDR1 MGHRA and CDR2 YSYEKL. This CDR3 has 16 amino acids. V shed 2 bases, J shed 7 bases, and the junction held 13 bases outside the gene matches. The CDR3 spells CASSQSRRGGAIEAFF. DNA for the CDR3: TGCGCCAGCAGCCAATCTAGGAGAGGGGGCGCCATTGAAGCTTTCTTT.

There are many counts of this clonotype. The rearrangement uses TRBV12-3 or TRBV12-4 and TRBJ1-1; 8 nucleotides match TRBD1. V lost 5 bases, J lost 8 bases, and 7 bases stayed unmatched. The CDR3 has 13 amino acids. CDR3 protein: CASSPLDRDEAFF. DNA for the CDR3: TGTGCCAGCAGTCCTTTGGACAGGGACGAAGCTTTCTTT.

This clonotype was recorded at least ten times. This chain links TRBV28 with TRBJ1-1; perhaps TRBD1 as D (5 bases). V dropped 10 bases and J dropped 4 bases, with 19 bases sitting between them. Germline V gives CDR1 MDHEN, CDR2 SYDVKM. The CDR3 runs to 14 residues. The CDR3 DNA follows: TGTGCCACAAAAAACAGCGTGGGACGCACTGAAGCTTTCTTT. Translating it yields CATKNSVGRTEAFF.

The gene calls are TRBV2 and TRBJ2-7, with TRBD1 matching over 8 bases. CDR1 and CDR2 (germline): SNHLY, FYNNEI. The CDR3 is made up of 13 amino acids. V lost 11 bases to trimming and J lost 1 base; unmatched junction nucleotides: 7. This CDR3 is CAGAGTGSYEQYF. CDR3 nucleotides: TGTGCCGGAGCCGGGACAGGATCCTACGAGCAGTACTTC.

This chain links TRBV18 with TRBJ1-2; D is undetermined. The V gene lost 4 bases and the J gene lost 1 base, with 10 bases spanning the gap. CDR1 is KGHSH and CDR2 is LQKENI in the germline V gene. This CDR3 comprises 14 residues. CDR3 sequence (DNA): TGTGCCAGCTCACAGGCTGGCCTTAACTATGGCTACACCTTC. Protein sequence: CASSQAGLNYGYTF.

On this clonotype itself: A much larger clone lies a single base off, so this may be a read error. As the CDR3 is not closed by the conserved phenylalanine or tryptophan, this likely results from a read error. V gene TRBV12-3 or TRBV12-4 combines with J gene TRBJ1-5; 8 positions match TRBD1. With V trimmed by 9 bases and J by 6 bases, 7 bases remained unmatched. The CDR3 sequence is 13 residues long. The CDR3 loop is CASGDTGGQPQHL. The CDR3, as DNA: TGTGCCAGTGGGGACACAGGGGGTCAGCCCCAGCATTTG.

This clonotype was seen ten or more times. The chain combines TRBV4-1 with TRBJ1-1; tentative D call: TRBD1 (5 bases). Trimming shortened V by 4 bases and J by 3 bases, and 24 bases separated the two germline ends. CDR1 and CDR2 (germline): MGHRA, YSYEKL. CDR3 length equals 18 residues. CDR3 amino acids: CASSLRLMGLGSDTEAFF. In nucleotides, the CDR3 is TGCGCCAGCAGCCTTCGTCTTATGGGGCTAGGGTCTGACACTGAAGCTTTCTTT.

This chain joins TRBV15 and TRBJ2-5; D perhaps matches TRBD1 (5 bases). CDR3 length equals 14 residues. In germline, CDR1 is LNHNV, CDR2 YYDKDF (reference sequence). Trimming stripped 2 bases from V and 8 bases from J, with 15 bases between. Written as DNA, the CDR3 is TGTGCCACCAGCAGAATATTTGGGGCTGGTACCCAGTACTTC. It is translated as CATSRIFGAGTQYF.

This chain links TRBV5-1 with TRBJ2-6; D is unresolved. Between the trimmed V and J ends, which lost 0 bases and 2 bases, there was a span of 6 bases. Germline CDR1 is SGHRS and CDR2 is YFSETQ. The CDR3 runs 15 residues. CDR3: CASSLEKAGANVLTF. The CDR3 coding sequence is TGCGCCAGCAGCTTGGAGAAGGCTGGGGCCAACGTCCTGACTTTC.

This clonotype was observed at least ten times. In nucleotides, the CDR3 is TGTGCCAGCAGTCCTTGGACAGGGATCGGCTATGGCTACACCTTC. It codes for CASSPWTGIGYGYTF. The chain carries TRBV6-2 or TRBV6-3 and TRBJ1-2; 8 positions agree with TRBD1. Per germline, CDR1 MNHEY and CDR2 SVGEGT. The V gene end was trimmed by 5 bases and the J gene end by 4 bases; junction bases not matched to a gene: 9. This CDR3 contains 15 residues.

Many counts were recorded for this clonotype. This sequence joins TRBV28 and TRBJ2-7; tentatively, D is TRBD2 (5 bases). The CDR3 sequence is 14 residues long. V was trimmed by 2 bases and J by 7 bases, leaving 15 bases between them. The germline CDR1 and CDR2 sequences are MDHEN and SYDVKM. DNA of the CDR3: TGTGCCAGCAGTTTACCCGACCTTCGGGGAGAGCAGTACTTC. It translates to CASSLPDLRGEQYF.

This clonotype was seen at least ten times. V usage is TRBV20-1 and J usage is TRBJ1-5; D gene uncertain. Germline lookup yields CDR1 DFQATT and CDR2 SNEGSKA (reference sequence). Trimming pared 2 bases from V and 6 bases from J, leaving 8 bases between. This CDR3 has 12 residues. In DNA, the CDR3 is TGCAGTGCTAGAATGGGTTCTCAGCCCCAGCATTTT. It specifies CSARMGSQPQHF.

This clonotype has at least ten counts. The chain joins TRBV6-5 to TRBJ2-7; perhaps TRBD1 as D (5 bases). The V end lost 0 bases, the J end lost 3 bases, and 12 bases lay between the germline ends. The CDR3 covers 15 residues. CDR1 MNHEY and CDR2 SVGAGI come from the germline V gene. Here the CDR3 DNA reads TGTGCCAGCAGTTACTCGCAGGGTTCCAACTACGAGCAGTACTTC. It encodes CASSYSQGSNYEQYF.